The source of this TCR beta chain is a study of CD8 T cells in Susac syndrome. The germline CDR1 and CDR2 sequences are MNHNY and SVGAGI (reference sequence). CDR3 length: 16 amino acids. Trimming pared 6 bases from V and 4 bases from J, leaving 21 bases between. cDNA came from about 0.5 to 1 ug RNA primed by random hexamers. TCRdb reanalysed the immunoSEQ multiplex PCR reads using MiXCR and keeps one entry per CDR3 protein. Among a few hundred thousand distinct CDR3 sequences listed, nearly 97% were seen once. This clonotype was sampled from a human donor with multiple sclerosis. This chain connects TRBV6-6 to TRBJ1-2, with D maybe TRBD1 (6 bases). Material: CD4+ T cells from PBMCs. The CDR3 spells CASRIGTAQGGYGYTF. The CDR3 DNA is TGTGCCAGCAGAATCGGGACGGCACAAGGGGGCTATGGCTACACCTTC.